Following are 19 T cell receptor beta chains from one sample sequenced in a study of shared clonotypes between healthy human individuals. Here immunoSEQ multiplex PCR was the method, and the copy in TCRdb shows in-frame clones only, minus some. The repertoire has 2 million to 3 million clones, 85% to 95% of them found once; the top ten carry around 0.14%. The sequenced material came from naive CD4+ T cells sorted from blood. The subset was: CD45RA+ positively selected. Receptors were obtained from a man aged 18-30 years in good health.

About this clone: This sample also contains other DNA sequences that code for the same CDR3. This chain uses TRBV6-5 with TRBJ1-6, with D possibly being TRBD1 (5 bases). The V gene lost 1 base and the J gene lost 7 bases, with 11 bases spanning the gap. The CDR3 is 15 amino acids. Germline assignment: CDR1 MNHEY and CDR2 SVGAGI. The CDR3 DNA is TGTGCCAGCAGTTACTTGTCAGGGTACAATTCACCCCTCCACTTT. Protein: CASSYLSGYNSPLHF.

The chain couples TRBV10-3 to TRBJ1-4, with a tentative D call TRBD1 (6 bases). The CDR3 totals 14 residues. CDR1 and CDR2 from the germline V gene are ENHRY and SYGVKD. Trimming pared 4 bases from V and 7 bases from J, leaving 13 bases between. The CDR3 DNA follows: TGTGCCATCAGTGGAAACAGGGTTTTTGAAAAACTGTTTTTT. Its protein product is CAISGNRVFEKLFF.

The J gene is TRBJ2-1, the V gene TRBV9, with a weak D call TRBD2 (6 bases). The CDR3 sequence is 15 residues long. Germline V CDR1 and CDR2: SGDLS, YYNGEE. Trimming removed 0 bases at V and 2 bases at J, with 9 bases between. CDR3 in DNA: TGTGCCAGCAGCGTAGAGGAGGGGACCTACAATGAGCAGTTCTTC. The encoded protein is CASSVEEGTYNEQFF. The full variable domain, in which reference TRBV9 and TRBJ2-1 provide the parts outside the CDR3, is DSGVTQTPKHLITATGQRVTLRCSPRSGDLSVYWYQQSLDQGLQFLIQYYNGEERAKGNILERFSAQQFPDLHSELNLSSLELGDSALYFCASSVEEGTYNEQFFGPGTRLTVL.

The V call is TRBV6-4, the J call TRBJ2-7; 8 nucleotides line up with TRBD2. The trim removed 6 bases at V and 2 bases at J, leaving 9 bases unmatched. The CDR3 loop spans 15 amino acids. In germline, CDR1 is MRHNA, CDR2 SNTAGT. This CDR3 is CASRIAGRRAYEQYF. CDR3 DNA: TGTGCCAGCAGGATAGCGGGAAGGCGGGCCTACGAGCAGTACTTC.

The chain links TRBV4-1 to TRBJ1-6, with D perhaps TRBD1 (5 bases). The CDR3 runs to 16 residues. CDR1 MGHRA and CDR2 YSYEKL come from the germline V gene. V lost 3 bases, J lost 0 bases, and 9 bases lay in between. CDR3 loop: CASSQAGSSYNSPLHF. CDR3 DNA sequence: TGCGCCAGCAGCCAGGCAGGGAGCTCCTATAATTCACCCCTCCACTTT.

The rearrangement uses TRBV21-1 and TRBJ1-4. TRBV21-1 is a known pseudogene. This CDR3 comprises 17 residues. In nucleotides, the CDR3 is TGTGCCAGCAGCAAAGTTAGAAATGTTGCAACTAATGAAAAACTGTTTTTT. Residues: CASSKVRNVATNEKLFF.

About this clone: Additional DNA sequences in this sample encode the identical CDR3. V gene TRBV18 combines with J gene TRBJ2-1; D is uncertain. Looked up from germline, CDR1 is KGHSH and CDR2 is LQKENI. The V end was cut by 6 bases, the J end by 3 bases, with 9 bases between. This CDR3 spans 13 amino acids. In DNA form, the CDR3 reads TGTGCCAGCTCCCCAACGAGCTACAATGAGCAGTTCTTC. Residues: CASSPTSYNEQFF.

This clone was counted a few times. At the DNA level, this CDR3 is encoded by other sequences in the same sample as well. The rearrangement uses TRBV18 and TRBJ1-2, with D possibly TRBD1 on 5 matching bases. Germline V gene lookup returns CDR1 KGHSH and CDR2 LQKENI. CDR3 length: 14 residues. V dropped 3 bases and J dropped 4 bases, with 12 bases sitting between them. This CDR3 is CASSPGTGGYGYTF. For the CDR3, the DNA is TGTGCCAGCTCACCCGGGACGGGGGGCTATGGCTACACCTTC.

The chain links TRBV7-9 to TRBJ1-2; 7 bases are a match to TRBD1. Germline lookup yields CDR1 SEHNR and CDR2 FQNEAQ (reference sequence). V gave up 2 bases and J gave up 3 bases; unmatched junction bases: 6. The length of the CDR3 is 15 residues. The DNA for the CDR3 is TGTGCCAGCAGCTTATGGCAGGGGGGCGACTATGGCTACACCTTC. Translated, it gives CASSLWQGGDYGYTF. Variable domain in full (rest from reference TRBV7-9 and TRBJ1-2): DTGVSQNPRHKITKRGQNVTFRCDPISEHNRLYWYRQTLGQGPEFLTYFQNEAQLEKSRLLSDRFSAERPKGSFSTLEIQRTEQGDSAMYLCASSLWQGGDYGYTFGSGTRLTVV.

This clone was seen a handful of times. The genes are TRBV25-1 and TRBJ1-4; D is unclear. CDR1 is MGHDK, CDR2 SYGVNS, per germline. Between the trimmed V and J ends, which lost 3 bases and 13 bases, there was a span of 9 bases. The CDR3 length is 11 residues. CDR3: CASSDGIRLFF. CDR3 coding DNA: TGTGCCAGCAGTGACGGAATAAGACTGTTTTTT.

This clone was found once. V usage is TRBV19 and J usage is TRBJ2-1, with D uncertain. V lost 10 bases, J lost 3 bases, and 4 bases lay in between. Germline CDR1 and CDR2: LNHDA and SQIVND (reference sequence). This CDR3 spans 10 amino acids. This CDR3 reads CATGYNEQFF. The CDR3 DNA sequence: TGTGCCACGGGCTACAATGAGCAGTTCTTC.

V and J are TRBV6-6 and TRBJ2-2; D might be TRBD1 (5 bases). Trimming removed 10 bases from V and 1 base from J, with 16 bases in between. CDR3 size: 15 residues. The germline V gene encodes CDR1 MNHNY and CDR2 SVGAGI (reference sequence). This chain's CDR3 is CATHRARENTGELFF. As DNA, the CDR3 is TGTGCCACCCACCGGGCCAGGGAGAACACCGGGGAGCTGTTTTTT.

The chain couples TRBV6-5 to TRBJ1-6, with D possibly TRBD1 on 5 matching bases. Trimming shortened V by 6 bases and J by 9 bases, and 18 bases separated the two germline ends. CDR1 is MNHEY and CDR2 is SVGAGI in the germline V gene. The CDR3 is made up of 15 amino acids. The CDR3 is CASSPLGVGVSPLHF. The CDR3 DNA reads TGTGCCAGCAGCCCCTTGGGGGTAGGCGTTTCACCCCTCCACTTT.

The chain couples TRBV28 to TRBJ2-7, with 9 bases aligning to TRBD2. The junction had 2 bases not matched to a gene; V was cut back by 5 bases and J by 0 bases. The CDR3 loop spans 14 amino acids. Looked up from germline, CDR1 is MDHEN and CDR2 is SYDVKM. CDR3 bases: TGTGCCAGCAGTCGAGCGGGGGGCTCCTACGAGCAGTACTTC. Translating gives CASSRAGGSYEQYF.

The CDR3 DNA follows: TGCGCCAGCAGCCAAGAACCCGGGGGTCGCACAGATACGCAGTATTTT. Translating gives CASSQEPGGRTDTQYF. The gene calls are TRBV4-1 and TRBJ2-3, with D possibly TRBD2 on 6 matching bases. CDR1 is MGHRA and CDR2 is YSYEKL in the germline V gene. V lost 0 bases to trimming and J lost 1 base, with 11 bases between them. The CDR3 spans 16 residues.

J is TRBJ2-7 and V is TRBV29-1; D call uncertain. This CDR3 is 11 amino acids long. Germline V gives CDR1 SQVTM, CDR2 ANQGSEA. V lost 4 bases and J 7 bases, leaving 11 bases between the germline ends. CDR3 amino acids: CSVVVLGEQYF. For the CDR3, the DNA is TGCAGCGTTGTGGTGCTAGGGGAGCAGTACTTC.

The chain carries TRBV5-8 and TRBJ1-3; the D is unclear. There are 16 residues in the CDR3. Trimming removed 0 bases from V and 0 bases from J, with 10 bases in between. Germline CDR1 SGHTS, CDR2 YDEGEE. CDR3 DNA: TGTGCCAGCAGCTTGGCGAGTCTAAGCTCTGGAAACACCATATATTTT. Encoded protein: CASSLASLSSGNTIYF.

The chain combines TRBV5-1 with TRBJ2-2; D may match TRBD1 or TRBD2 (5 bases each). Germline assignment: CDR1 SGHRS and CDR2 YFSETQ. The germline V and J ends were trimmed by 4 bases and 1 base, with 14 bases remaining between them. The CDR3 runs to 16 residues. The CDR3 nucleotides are TGCGCCAGCAGCCGGGACCCGGCGGGGAACACCGGGGAGCTGTTTTTT. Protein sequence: CASSRDPAGNTGELFF. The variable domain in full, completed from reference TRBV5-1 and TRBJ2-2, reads KAGVTQTPRYLIKTRGQQVTLSCSPISGHRSVSWYQQTPGQGLQFLFEYFSETQRNKGNFPGRFSGRQFSNSRSEMNVSTLELGDSALYLCASSRDPAGNTGELFFGEGSRLTVL.

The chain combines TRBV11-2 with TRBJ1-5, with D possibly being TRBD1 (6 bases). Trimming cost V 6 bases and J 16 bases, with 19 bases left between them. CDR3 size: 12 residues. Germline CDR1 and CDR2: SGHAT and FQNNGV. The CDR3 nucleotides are TGTGCCAGCAGTAATCTGGGACAACTCCAACATTTT. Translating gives CASSNLGQLQHF.